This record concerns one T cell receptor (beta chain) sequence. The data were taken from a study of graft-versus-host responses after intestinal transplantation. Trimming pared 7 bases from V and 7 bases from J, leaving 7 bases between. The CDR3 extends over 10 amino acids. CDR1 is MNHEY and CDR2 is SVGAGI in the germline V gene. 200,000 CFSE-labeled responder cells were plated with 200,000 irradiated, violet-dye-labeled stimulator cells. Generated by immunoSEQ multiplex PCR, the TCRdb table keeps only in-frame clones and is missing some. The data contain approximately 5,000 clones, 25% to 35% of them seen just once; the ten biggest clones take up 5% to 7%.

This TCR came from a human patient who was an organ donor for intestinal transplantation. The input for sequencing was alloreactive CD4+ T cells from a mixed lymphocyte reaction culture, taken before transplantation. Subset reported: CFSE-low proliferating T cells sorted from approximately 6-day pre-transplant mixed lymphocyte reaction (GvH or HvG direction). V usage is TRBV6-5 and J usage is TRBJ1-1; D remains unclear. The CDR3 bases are TGTGCCAGCATAGACATTGAAGCTTTCTTT. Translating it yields CASIDIEAFF.